These 13 T cell receptor beta chains were all obtained from the same sample, sequenced in a study of blood T cell repertoires in COVID-19 (dated by TCRdb to about 2020). Libraries were built with the immunoSEQ multiplex PCR assay. This immuneACCESS table, as held by TCRdb, lists in-frame sequences with V and J called but not all clones. Of the missing ones, under half trace to an unresolved V gene in checked studies; the others have no known cause. This sample lists about 260,000 clones; about 87% were detected once. The ten largest clones add up to roughly 1.6% of the sample. Sequenced: peripheral blood. All receptors derive from a woman between 35 and 50 years old who had recovered from COVID-19.

This chain joins TRBV2 and TRBJ2-5; 7 nucleotides agree with TRBD1. The ends lost 7 bases at V and 1 base at J; junction bases unmatched: 6. The CDR3 has 14 amino acids. CDR1 and CDR2 from the germline V gene are SNHLY and FYNNEI. CDR3 bases: TGTGCCAGCATTTCGGACAGGACCCAAGAGACCCAGTACTTC. The encoded protein is CASISDRTQETQYF.

The genes are TRBV5-6 and TRBJ2-2; a weak D match, TRBD1 (6 bases). The CDR3 contains 17 residues. V lost 4 bases, J lost 2 bases, and 18 bases lay in between. Per the germline V gene, CDR1 is SGHDT and CDR2 is YYEEEE. The CDR3: CASSLPLIGGNTGELFF. CDR3 bases: TGTGCCAGCAGCCTTCCTTTGATAGGGGGAAACACCGGGGAGCTGTTTTTT.

This chain links TRBV5-1 with TRBJ2-7; TRBD2 aligns across 10 bases. Germline V CDR1 and CDR2: SGHRS, YFSETQ. The ends lost 0 bases at V and 1 base at J; junction bases unmatched: 7. The CDR3 is 17 amino acids. The CDR3 DNA follows: TGCGCCAGCAGCTTGGGGCTAGCGGGGGTATGGTCCTACGAGCAGTACTTC. Protein: CASSLGLAGVWSYEQYF.

This chain uses TRBV9 with TRBJ1-4; TRBD1 matches 9 bases. The CDR3 is made up of 14 amino acids. V trimming: 3 bases; J trimming: 8 bases; junction bases outside the gene matches: 5. In germline, CDR1 is SGDLS, CDR2 YYNGEE. CDR3: CASSETGQGEKLFF. As DNA, the CDR3 is TGTGCCAGCAGCGAAACGGGACAGGGCGAAAAACTGTTTTTT.

The V gene is TRBV27, the J gene TRBJ2-6; 13 bases match TRBD2. V gave up 4 bases and J gave up 0 bases; unmatched junction bases: 6. This CDR3 region has 19 residues. CDR1 is MNHEY and CDR2 is SMNVEV in the germline V gene (reference sequence). The CDR3 protein is CASSSRLAGGLSGANVLTF. The CDR3 DNA reads TGTGCCAGCAGTTCCCGACTAGCGGGGGGTCTCTCTGGGGCCAACGTCCTGACTTTC.

The sample holds a few counts of this clone. The rearrangement joins TRBV4-3 to TRBJ2-7; no firm D call. Germline V gene sequence: CDR1 LGHNA, CDR2 YSLEER. V was cut by 2 bases and J by 0 bases, with 11 bases left in between. CDR3 length: 15 amino acids. CDR3 residues: CASSQSWRSSYEQYF. In DNA form, the CDR3 reads TGCGCCAGCAGCCAATCTTGGCGGAGCTCCTACGAGCAGTACTTC.

The sample holds one count of this clone. CDR3 sequence (DNA): TGTGCCAGCAGTCACGCCATCGACCCCGGGACACGCTCGGAGGAATACGAGCAGTACTTC. Translation gives CASSHAIDPGTRSEEYEQYF. The chain uses TRBV6-7 and TRBJ2-7; weak D call: TRBD1 (6 bases). TRBV6-7 has ORF status, its function being uncertain. V lost 5 bases and J 4 bases, leaving 33 bases between the germline ends. This CDR3 is 20 amino acids long.

This clone was detected once. This chain links TRBV7-3 with TRBJ2-3; TRBD1 is a possible D gene (6 bases). The V and J ends lost 3 bases and 0 bases respectively, with 7 bases between them. CDR3 length: 14 amino acids. Per the germline V gene, CDR1 is SGHTA and CDR2 is FQGTGA. CDR3 sequence reads: CASSLDSSTDTQYF. In nucleotides, the CDR3 is TGTGCCAGCAGCTTGGACAGTAGCACAGATACGCAGTATTTT. The full variable domain, its missing parts supplied by reference TRBV7-3 and TRBJ2-3, is GAGVSQTPSNKVTEKGKYVELRCDPISGHTALYWYRQSLGQGPEFLIYFQGTGAADDSGLPNDRFFAVRPEGSVSTLKIQRTERGDSAVYLCASSLDSSTDTQYFGPGTRLTVL.

This clone has a count of ten or more. The chain combines TRBV5-4 with TRBJ1-1, with D perhaps matching TRBD1 (5 bases). Germline V CDR1 and CDR2: SGHNT, YYREEE (reference sequence). V lost 5 bases to trimming and J lost 1 base, with 9 bases between them. This CDR3 is 13 amino acids long. In nucleotides, the CDR3 is TGTGCCAGCAGGGGGCCTCAGAACACTGAAGCTTTCTTT. This translates into CASRGPQNTEAFF.

This sequence joins TRBV19 and TRBJ2-3; 9 bases fit TRBD2. This CDR3 contains 15 residues. V dropped 2 bases and J dropped 3; count of bases not matched to a gene: 3. The germline CDR1 and CDR2 sequences are LNHDA and SQIVND (reference sequence). CDR3 sequence (DNA): TGTGCCAGTAGTATACTAGCGGGGTGGACAGATACGCAGTATTTT. Amino acid sequence: CASSILAGWTDTQYF.

J is TRBJ1-1 and V is TRBV5-1; TRBD1 matches at 7 bases. Germline V gene data show CDR1 as SGHRS and CDR2 as YFSETQ. V trimming: 2 bases; J trimming: 1 base; junction bases outside the gene matches: 17. This CDR3 has 19 amino acids. The CDR3 loop reads CASSLPTLARDRQNTEAFF. As DNA, the CDR3 is TGCGCCAGCAGCTTACCGACTCTTGCCAGGGACAGACAGAACACTGAAGCTTTCTTT.

V and J are TRBV6-2 or TRBV6-3 and TRBJ1-5; 7 bases align to TRBD1. Germline-derived CDR1 and CDR2 are MNHEY and SVGEGT. This CDR3 region has 16 residues. J gave up 1 base and V 4 bases, and 7 bases lay outside the gene matches. The CDR3 loop reads CASSSGARGSNQPQHF. The CDR3 nucleotides read TGTGCCAGCAGTTCAGGGGCCAGGGGGAGCAATCAGCCCCAGCATTTT.

V usage is TRBV5-1 and J usage is TRBJ2-3, with 13 bases lining up with TRBD2. The V segment lost 4 bases and the J segment 7 bases; nucleotides outside the gene matches: 6. Germline V gene data show CDR1 as SGHRS and CDR2 as YFSETQ. The CDR3 loop spans 15 amino acids. The CDR3 DNA reads as TGCGCCAGCAGCCCGGGACTAGCGGGGACGCATACGCAGTATTTT. Translating gives CASSPGLAGTHTQYF.